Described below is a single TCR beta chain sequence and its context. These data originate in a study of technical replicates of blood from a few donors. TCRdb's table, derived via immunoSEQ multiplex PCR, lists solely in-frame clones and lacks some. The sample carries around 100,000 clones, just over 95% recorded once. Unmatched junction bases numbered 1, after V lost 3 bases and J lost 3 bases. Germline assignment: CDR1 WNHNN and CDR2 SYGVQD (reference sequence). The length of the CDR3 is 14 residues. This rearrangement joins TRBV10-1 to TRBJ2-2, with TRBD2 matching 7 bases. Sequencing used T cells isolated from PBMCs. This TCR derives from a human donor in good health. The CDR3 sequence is CASSEAGYTGELFF. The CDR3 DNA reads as TGCGCCAGCAGTGAAGCGGGATACACCGGGGAGCTGTTTTTT.